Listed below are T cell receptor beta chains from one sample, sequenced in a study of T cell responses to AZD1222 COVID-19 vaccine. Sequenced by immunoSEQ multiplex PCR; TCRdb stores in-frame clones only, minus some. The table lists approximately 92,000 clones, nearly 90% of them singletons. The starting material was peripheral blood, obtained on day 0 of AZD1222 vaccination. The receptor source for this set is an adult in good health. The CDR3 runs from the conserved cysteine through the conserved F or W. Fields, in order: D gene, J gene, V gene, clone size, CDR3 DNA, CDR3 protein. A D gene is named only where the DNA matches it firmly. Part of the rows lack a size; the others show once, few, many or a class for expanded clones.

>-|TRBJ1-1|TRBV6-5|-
TGTGCCAGCACGAAGGCCCTCAATGTAGGAGAAGCTTTCTTT
CASTKALNVGEAFF
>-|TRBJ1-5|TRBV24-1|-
TGTGCCACCAGTGATTGGGGGGGGAACAATCAGCCCCAGCATTTT
CATSDWGGNNQPQHF
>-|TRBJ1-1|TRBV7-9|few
TGTGCCAGCAGCTTGGACGCCAAGCCTGAAGCTTTCTTT
CASSLDAKPEAFF
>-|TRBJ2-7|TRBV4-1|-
TGCGCCAGCAGCCAAGGAAGGTCCTACGAGCAGTACTTC
CASSQGRSYEQYF
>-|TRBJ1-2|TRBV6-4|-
TGTGCTGAAATCTTACAGGAGGGGCCCGATGGCTACACCTTC
CAEILQEGPDGYTF
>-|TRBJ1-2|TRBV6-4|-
TGTGCCAGCAGTGAGACGGGGGAAAACTATGGCTACACCTTC
CASSETGENYGYTF
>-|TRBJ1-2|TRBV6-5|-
TGTGCCAGCAGTTACCTCGGGGCGCGGGGCTACACCTTC
CASSYLGARGYTF
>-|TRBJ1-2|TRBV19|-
TGTGCCAGTAGTATAGTGACCGATAGCTATGGCTACACCTTC
CASSIVTDSYGYTF
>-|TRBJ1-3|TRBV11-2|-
TGTGCCAGCAGCTTTTCGACTTCGCGGGGGACGGCTGGAAACACCATATATTTT
CASSFSTSRGTAGNTIYF
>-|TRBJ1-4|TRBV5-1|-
TGTGCCAGCAGCTCGAGGGCGAAGGATGAAAAACTGTTTTTT
CASSSRAKDEKLFF
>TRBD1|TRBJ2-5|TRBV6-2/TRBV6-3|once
TGTGCCAGCAGTTACAGGACAGGGGGAAAGGAGGAGACCCAGTACTTC
CASSYRTGGKEETQYF
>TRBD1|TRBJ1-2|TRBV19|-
TGTGCCAGTAGTCCAGGGGGAGATCGCCCCGACCACACCTTC
CASSPGGDRPDHTF
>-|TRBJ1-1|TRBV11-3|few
TGTGCCAGCAGCCGGTTGACAGGGAACACTGAAGCTTTCTTT
CASSRLTGNTEAFF
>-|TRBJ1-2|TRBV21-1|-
TGTGCCAGCAGCAAAGTTGGGGCACCCTATGGCTACACCTTC
CASSKVGAPYGYTF
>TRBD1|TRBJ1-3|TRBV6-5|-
TGTGCCAGCATGCGACAGGGCTCCCCGAGGAACACCATATATTTT
CASMRQGSPRNTIYF
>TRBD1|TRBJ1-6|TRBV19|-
TGTGCCAGTAGTACCGGACAGGGGGGTGATTCACCCCTCCACTTT
CASSTGQGGDSPLHF
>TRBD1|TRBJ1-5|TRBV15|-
TGTGCCACCACCCCGAGTCCCGGACAGGGTACTTTCGGAAGCAATCAGCCCCAGCATTTT
CATTPSPGQGTFGSNQPQHF
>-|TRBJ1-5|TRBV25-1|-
TGTGCCAGCAGTGGCGGGACGGTCAATCAGCCCCAGCATTTT
CASSGGTVNQPQHF
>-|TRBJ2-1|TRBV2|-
TGTGCCAGCAGTGAGTTTCCGGGGACGAGGAATGAGCAGTTCTTC
CASSEFPGTRNEQFF
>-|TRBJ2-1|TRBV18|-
TGTGCCAGCTCACCGTCGGTGTATGAGCAGTTCTTC
CASSPSVYEQFF
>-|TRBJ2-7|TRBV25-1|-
TGTGCCAGCAGTGCACCAGGGGATCGGCAGTACTTC
CASSAPGDRQYF
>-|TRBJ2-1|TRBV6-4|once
TGTGCCAGCAGTCAGGAAGGGGGCTACAATGAGCAGTTCTTC
CASSQEGGYNEQFF
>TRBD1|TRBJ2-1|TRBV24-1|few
TGTGCCACCAGCGAAACAGGGGCTGAGCAGTTCTTC
CATSETGAEQFF
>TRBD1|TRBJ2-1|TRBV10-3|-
TGTGCCATCAGTGCGCATTCCGGGACAGGGGACAATGAGCAGTTCTTC
CAISAHSGTGDNEQFF
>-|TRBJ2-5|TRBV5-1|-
TGTGCCAGCAGCGTCAGCAGTGAAGAGACCCAGTACTTC
CASSVSSEETQYF